Included here is one T cell receptor beta chain sequence, with context. Produced via immunoSEQ multiplex PCR; TCRdb's table is partial and in-frame only. The sample has 130,000 to 150,000 clones, 89% seen once. The sample belongs to a study of control samples from healthy donors and cancer patients. Sequenced: blood. The origin of this receptor is a man aged 25 to 40 in good health.

In DNA, the CDR3 is TGTGCCACCTCCAGACAGGGTTCCCCCTACGAGCAGTACTTC. Translated, it gives CATSRQGSPYEQYF. This chain uses TRBV6-6 with TRBJ2-7; TRBD1 matches 7 bases. V shed 10 bases and J 2 bases; nucleotides not matched to a gene: 11. CDR3 size: 14 residues. In germline, CDR1 is MNHNY, CDR2 SVGAGI (reference sequence).